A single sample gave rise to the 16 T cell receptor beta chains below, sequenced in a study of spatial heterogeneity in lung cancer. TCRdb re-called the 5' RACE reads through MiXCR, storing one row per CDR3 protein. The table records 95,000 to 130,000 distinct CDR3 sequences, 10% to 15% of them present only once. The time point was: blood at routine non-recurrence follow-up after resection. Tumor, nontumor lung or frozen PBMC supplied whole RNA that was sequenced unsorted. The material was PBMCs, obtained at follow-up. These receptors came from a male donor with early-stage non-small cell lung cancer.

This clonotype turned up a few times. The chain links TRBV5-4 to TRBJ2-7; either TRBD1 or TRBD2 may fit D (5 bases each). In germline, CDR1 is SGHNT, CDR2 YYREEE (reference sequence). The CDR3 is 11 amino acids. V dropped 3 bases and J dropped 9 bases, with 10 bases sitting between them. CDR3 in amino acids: CASSWDEGQYF. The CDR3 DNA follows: TGTGCCAGCAGCTGGGACGAGGGGCAGTACTTC. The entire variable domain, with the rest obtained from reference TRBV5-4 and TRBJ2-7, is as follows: ETGVTQSPTHLIKTRGQQVTLRCSSQSGHNTVSWYQQALGQGPQFIFQYYREEENGRGNFPPRFSGLQFPNYSSELNVNALELDDSALYLCASSWDEGQYFGPGTRLTVT.

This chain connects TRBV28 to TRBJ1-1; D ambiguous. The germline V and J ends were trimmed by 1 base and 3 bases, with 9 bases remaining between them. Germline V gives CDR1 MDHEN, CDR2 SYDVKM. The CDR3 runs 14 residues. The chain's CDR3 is CASSLSRTDTEAFF. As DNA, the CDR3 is TGTGCCAGCAGTTTATCACGGACGGACACTGAAGCTTTCTTT. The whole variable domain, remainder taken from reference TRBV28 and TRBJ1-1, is DVKVTQSSRYLVKRTGEKVFLECVQDMDHENMFWYRQDPGLGLRLIYFSYDVKMKEKGDIPEGYSVSREKKERFSLILESASTNQTSMYLCASSLSRTDTEAFFGQGTRLTVV.

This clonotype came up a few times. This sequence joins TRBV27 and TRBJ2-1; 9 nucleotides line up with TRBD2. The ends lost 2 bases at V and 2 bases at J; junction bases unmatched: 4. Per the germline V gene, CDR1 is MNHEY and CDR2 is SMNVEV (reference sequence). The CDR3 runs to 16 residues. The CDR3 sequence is CASSLGRGGTYNEQFF. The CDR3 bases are TGTGCCAGCAGTTTAGGGCGGGGGGGTACCTACAATGAGCAGTTCTTC.

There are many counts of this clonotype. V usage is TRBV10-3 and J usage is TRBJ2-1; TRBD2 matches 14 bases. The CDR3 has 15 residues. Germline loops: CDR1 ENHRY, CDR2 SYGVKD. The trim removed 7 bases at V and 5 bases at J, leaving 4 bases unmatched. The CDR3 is CAINGLAGGNNEQFF. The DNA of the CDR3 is TGTGCCATCAACGGACTAGCGGGGGGTAACAATGAGCAGTTCTTC.

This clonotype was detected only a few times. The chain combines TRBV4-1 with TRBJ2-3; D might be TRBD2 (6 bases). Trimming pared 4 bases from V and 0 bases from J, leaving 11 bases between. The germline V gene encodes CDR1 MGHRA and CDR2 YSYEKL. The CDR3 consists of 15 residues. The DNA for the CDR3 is TGCGCCAGCAGCCTTAGCGGATATAGCACAGATACGCAGTATTTT. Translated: CASSLSGYSTDTQYF.

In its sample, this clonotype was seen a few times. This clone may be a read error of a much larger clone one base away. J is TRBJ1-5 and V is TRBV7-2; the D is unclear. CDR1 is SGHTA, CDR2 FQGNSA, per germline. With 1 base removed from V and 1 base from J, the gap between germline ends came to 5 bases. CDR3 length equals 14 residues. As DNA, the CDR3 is TGTGCCAGCAGCTTAGTGCGGAGCAATCAGCCCCAGCATTTT. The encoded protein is CASSLVRSNQPQHF.

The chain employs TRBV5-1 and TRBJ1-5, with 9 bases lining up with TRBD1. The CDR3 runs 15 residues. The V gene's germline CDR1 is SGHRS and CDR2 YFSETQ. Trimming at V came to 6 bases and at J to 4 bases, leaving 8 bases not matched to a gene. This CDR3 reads CASKARTGVNQPQHF. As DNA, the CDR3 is TGCGCCAGCAAAGCGAGGACAGGGGTGAATCAGCCCCAGCATTTT.

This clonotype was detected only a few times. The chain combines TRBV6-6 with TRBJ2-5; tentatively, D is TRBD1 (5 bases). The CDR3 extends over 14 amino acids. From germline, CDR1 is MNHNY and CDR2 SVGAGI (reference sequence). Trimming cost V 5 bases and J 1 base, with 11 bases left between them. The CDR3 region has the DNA TGTGCCAGCAGTACCCGCAGGGCCCAAGAGACCCAGTACTTC. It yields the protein CASSTRRAQETQYF.

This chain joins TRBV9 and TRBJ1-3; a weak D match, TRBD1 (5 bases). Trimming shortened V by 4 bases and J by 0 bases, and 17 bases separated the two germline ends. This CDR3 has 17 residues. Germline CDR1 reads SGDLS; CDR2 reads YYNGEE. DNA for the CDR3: TGTGCCAGCAGCCAACGCTCGGGGCAGACCTCTGGAAACACCATATATTTT. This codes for CASSQRSGQTSGNTIYF. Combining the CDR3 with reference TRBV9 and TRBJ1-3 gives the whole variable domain DSGVTQTPKHLITATGQRVTLRCSPRSGDLSVYWYQQSLDQGLQFLIQYYNGEERAKGNILERFSAQQFPDLHSELNLSSLELGDSALYFCASSQRSGQTSGNTIYFGEGSWLTVV.

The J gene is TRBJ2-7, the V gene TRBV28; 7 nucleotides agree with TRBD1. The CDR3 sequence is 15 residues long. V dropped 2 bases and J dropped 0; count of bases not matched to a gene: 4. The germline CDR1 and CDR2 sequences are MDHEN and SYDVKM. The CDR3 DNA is TGTGCCAGCAGTTTAACCAGGGGGAGCTCCTACGAGCAGTACTTC. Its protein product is CASSLTRGSSYEQYF.

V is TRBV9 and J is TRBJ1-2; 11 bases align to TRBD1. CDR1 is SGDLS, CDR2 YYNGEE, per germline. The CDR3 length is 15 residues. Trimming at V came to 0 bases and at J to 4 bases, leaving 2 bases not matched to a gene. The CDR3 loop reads CASSVGGQGAYGYTF. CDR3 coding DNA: TGTGCCAGCAGCGTAGGCGGACAGGGGGCCTATGGCTACACCTTC. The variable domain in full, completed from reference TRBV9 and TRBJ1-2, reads DSGVTQTPKHLITATGQRVTLRCSPRSGDLSVYWYQQSLDQGLQFLIQYYNGEERAKGNILERFSAQQFPDLHSELNLSSLELGDSALYFCASSVGGQGAYGYTFGSGTRLTVV.

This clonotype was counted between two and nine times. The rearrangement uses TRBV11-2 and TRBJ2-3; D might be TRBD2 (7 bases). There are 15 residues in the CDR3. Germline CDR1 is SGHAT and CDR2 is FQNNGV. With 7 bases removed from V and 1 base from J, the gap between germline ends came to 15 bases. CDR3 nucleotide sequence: TGTGCCAGCAACATGAGGGGGAGGGGCACAGATACGCAGTATTTT. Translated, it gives CASNMRGRGTDTQYF.

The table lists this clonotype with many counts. This CDR3 reads CASSWAGGQETQYF. The CDR3 DNA sequence: TGTGCCAGCAGTTGGGCGGGGGGACAAGAGACCCAGTACTTC. The V call is TRBV27, the J call TRBJ2-5; 8 bases align to TRBD2. Unmatched junction bases numbered 3, after V lost 4 bases and J lost 2 bases. Germline CDR1 and CDR2: MNHEY and SMNVEV (reference sequence). The CDR3 consists of 14 residues.

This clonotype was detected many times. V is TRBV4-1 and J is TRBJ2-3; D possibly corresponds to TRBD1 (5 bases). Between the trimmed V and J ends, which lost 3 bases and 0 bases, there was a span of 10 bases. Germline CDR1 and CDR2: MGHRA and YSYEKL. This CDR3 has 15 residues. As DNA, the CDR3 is TGCGCCAGCAGCCACGACAGTCCCAGCACAGATACGCAGTATTTT. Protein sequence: CASSHDSPSTDTQYF.

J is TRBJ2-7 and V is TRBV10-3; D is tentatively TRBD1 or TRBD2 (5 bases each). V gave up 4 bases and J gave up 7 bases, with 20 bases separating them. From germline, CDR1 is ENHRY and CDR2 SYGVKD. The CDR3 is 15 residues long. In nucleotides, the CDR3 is TGTGCCATCAGTGTACGGGTAGTTCATGGGGGAGAGCAGTACTTC. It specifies CAISVRVVHGGEQYF.

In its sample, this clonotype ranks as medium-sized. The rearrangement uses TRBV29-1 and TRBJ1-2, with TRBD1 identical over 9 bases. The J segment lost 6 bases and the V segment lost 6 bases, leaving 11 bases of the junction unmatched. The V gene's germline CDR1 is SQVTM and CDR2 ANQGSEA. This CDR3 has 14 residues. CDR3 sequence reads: CSVFVPTGGDGYTF. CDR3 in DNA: TGCAGCGTCTTTGTCCCTACAGGGGGCGATGGCTACACCTTC.